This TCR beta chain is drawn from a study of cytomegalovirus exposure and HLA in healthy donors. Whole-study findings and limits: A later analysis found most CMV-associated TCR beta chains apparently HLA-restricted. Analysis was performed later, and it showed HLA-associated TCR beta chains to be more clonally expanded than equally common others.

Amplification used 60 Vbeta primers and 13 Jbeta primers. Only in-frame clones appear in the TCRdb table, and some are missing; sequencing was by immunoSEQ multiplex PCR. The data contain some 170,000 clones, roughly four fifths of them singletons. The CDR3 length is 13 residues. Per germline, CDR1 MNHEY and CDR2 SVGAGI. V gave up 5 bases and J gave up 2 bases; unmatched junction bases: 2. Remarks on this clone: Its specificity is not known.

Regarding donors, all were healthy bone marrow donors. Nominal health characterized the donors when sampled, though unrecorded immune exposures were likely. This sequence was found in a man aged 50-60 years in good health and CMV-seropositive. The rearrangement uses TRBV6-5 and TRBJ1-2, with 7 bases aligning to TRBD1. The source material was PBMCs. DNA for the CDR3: TGTGCCAGCAGTCAGACAGGGAACTATGGCTACACCTTC. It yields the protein CASSQTGNYGYTF.